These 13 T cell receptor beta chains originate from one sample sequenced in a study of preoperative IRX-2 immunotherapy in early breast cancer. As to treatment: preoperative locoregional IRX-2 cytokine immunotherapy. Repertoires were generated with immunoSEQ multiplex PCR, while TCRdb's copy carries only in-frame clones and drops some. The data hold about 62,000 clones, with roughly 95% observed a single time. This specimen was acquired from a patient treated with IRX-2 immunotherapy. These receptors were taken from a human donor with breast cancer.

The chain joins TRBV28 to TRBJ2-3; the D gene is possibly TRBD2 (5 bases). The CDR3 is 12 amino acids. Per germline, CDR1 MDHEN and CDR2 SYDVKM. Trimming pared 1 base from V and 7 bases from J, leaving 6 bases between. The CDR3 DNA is TGTGCCAGCAGTTTATCGGGGAATACGCAGTATTTT. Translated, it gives CASSLSGNTQYF.

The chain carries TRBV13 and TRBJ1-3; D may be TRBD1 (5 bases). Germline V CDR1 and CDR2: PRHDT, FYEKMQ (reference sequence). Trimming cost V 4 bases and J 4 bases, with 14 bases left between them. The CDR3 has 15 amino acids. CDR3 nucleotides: TGTGCCAGCAGCTCTCGACAGTATCGGGGAAACACCATATATTTT. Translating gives CASSSRQYRGNTIYF.

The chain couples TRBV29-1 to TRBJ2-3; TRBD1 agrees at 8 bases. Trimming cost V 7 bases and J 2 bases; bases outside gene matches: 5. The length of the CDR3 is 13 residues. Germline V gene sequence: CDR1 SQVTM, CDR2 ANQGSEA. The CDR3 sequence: CSGQGYHTDTQYF. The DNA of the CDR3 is TGCAGCGGACAGGGGTACCACACAGATACGCAGTATTTT.

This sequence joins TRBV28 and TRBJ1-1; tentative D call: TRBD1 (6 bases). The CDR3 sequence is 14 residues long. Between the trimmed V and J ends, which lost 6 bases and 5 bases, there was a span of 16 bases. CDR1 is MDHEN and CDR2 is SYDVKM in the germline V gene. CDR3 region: CASRQGLSRTEAFF. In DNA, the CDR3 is TGTGCCAGCAGACAGGGATTGTCGAGGACTGAAGCTTTCTTT.

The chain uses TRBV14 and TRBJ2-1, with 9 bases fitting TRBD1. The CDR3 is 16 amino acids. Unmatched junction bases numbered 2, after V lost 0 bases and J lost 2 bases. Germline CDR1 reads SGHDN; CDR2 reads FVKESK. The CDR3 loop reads CASSQERDRAYNEQFF. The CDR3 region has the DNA TGTGCCAGCAGCCAAGAAAGGGACAGGGCCTACAATGAGCAGTTCTTC.

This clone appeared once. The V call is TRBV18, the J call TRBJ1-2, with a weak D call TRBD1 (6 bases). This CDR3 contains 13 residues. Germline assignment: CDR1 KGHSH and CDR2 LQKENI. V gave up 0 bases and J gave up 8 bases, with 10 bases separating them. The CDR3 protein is CASSPPGGDGYTF. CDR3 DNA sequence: TGTGCCAGCTCACCACCGGGGGGCGACGGCTACACCTTC.

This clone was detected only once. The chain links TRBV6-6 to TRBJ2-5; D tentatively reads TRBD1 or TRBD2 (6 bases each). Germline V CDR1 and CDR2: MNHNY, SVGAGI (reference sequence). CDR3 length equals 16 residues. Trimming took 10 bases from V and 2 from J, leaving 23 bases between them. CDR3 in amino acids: CATTGRKSGWQETQYF. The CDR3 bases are TGTGCCACAACAGGGAGGAAGTCAGGGTGGCAAGAGACCCAGTACTTC.

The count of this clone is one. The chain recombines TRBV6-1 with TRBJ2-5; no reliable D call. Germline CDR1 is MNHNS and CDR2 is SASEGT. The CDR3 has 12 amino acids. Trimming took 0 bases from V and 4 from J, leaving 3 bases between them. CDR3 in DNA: TGTGCCAGCAGTGAAGCGCGAGAGACCCAGTACTTC. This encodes CASSEARETQYF.

CDR3 amino acids: CASSSGVRAYEQYF. The CDR3 bases are TGTGCCAGCAGTTCAGGGGTCAGGGCCTACGAGCAGTACTTC. The chain employs TRBV6-5 and TRBJ2-7, with D tentatively TRBD1 (6 bases). The CDR3 sequence is 14 residues long. V gave up 4 bases and J gave up 2 bases, with 12 bases separating them. Germline V lookup: CDR1 MNHEY, CDR2 SVGAGI.

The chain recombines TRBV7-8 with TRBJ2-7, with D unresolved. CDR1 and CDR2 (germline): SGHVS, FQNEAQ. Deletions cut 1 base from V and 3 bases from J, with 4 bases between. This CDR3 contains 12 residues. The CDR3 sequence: CASSLGDYEQYF. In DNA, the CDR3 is TGTGCCAGCAGCTTAGGTGACTACGAGCAGTACTTC.

CDR3 coding DNA: TGTGCCAGCAGGTCCGGGACAGGGATATACTACACCTTC. It translates to CASRSGTGIYYTF. The rearrangement links TRBV28 to TRBJ1-2; 9 nucleotides align to TRBD1. The CDR3 totals 13 residues. The ends lost 6 bases at V and 10 bases at J; junction bases unmatched: 9. Germline V gene sequence: CDR1 MDHEN, CDR2 SYDVKM.

CDR3 nucleotide sequence: TGTGCCAGCAGCTCAGGTGCCGTCCCCTACAATGAGCAGTTCTTC. Protein: CASSSGAVPYNEQFF. V and J are TRBV5-5 and TRBJ2-1; D gene uncertain. The CDR3 spans 15 residues. Germline CDR1 is SGHKS and CDR2 is YYEKEE (reference sequence). The V end was cut by 3 bases, the J end by 2 bases, with 12 bases between.

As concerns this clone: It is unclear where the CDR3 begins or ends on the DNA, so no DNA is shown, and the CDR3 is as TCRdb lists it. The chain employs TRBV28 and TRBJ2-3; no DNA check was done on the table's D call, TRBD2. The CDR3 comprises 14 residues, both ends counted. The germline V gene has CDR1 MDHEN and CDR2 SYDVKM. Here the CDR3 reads CASILGSLPDTQYF.